The clone carrying this TCR beta chain was seen a single time. Its antigen remains unidentified. This sample was taken from a study of cytomegalovirus exposure and HLA in healthy donors. The primer mix had 60 Vbeta and 13 Jbeta primers. The assay was immunoSEQ multiplex PCR, and TCRdb's table has in-frame clones only and misses some. The table shows about 98,000 clones, with about 85% occurring only once. Whole-study findings and limits: An observed cluster of highly shared sequence variants was recorded as a likely sequencing artifact.

Sequenced sample: PBMCs. The sequence derives from a female donor in good health and CMV-seropositive.

The CDR3 protein is CASRGGWKDGYTF. CDR3 nucleotides: TGTGCCAGCAGAGGGGGATGGAAGGATGGCTACACCTTC. The chain couples TRBV28 to TRBJ1-2; a possible D gene is TRBD1 (6 bases). Germline-derived CDR1 and CDR2 are MDHEN and SYDVKM. The V end lost 6 bases, the J end lost 6 bases, and 14 bases lay between the germline ends. This CDR3 comprises 13 residues.